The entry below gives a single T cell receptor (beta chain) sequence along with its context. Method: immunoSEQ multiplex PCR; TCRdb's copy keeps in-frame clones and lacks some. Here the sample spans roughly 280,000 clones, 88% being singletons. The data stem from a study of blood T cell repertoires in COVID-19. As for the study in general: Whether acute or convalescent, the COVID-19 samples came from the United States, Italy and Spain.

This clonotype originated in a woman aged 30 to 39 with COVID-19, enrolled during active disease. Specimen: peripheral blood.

The CDR3 loop reads CASSLGPGPKAQYF. The CDR3 DNA sequence: TGTGCCAGCAGTTTAGGCCCAGGGCCAAAGGCCCAGTACTTC. This chain connects TRBV28 to TRBJ2-5, with a possible D match to TRBD1 (5 bases). The length of the CDR3 is 14 residues. The V gene's germline CDR1 is MDHEN and CDR2 SYDVKM. Between the trimmed V and J ends, which lost 2 bases and 9 bases, there was a span of 16 bases.